A selection of T cell receptor beta chains follows, all from one sample in a study of radiotherapy plus CTLA-4 blockade in lung cancer. TCRdb's table, derived via immunoSEQ multiplex PCR, lists solely in-frame clones and lacks some. The sample yields 100,000 or so clones, under 85% seen once. The sample consisted of peripheral blood, taken from a patient treated with radiotherapy plus ipilimumab. These receptors were collected from a human donor with non-small cell lung cancer that progressed on radiotherapy plus ipilimumab. Both conserved end residues are trimmed from each CDR3.

j_call	v_call	cdr3_aa
TRBJ2-7	TRBV11-3	ASSPTGLAGGQY
TRBJ1-6	TRBV6-5	ASSVGRTLNSPLH
TRBJ2-1	TRBV29-1	SVVAGTGAYNEQF
TRBJ2-1	TRBV27	ASSLSGLTEQF
TRBJ2-4	TRBV29-1	SVGDGSGNIQY
TRBJ2-5	TRBV7-6	ASSPPGTGGGETQY
TRBJ2-6	TRBV9	ASQRPGANVLT
TRBJ1-5	TRBV21-1	ASSTGTENQPQH
TRBJ1-2	TRBV28	ASSLDPGRTGGYGYT
TRBJ2-3	TRBV6-5	ASSYSASGLTDTQY
TRBJ2-7	TRBV29-1	SVGGRGTYEQY
TRBJ2-7	TRBV5-4	ASSSGLAGAAYEQY
TRBJ1-6	TRBV28	ATKTGNSPLH
TRBJ1-1	TRBV7-2	ASSLGRWSEAF
TRBJ1-1	TRBV7-9	ASSFEGAGTEAF
TRBJ2-7	TRBV10-3	ATKGGLLDTYEQY
TRBJ1-1	TRBV11-2	ASSLGGQLNTEAF
TRBJ2-3	TRBV27	ASSLTTGVGTDTQY
TRBJ1-1	TRBV11-2	ASSLGTGGFEAF
TRBJ2-2	TRBV5-1	ASRDRGPMNTGELF
TRBJ2-1	TRBV7-8	ASSPYNEQF
TRBJ2-1	TRBV5-1	ASSPGSSGGAGNEQF
TRBJ2-7	TRBV7-2	ASSLSSYEQY
TRBJ2-1	TRBV5-1	ASSLALAGVNNEQF
TRBJ2-1	TRBV25-1	ASSGTGSGRPGSNEQF
TRBJ1-1	TRBV10-3	AISKNFDRAVEAF
TRBJ1-6	TRBV2	ASSARQGGASYNSPLH
TRBJ2-2	TRBV4-2	ASSQGRAVRTGELF
TRBJ1-1	TRBV27	ASSSTTGAAGAF
TRBJ2-7	TRBV7-2	ASSLAVLAGRSYEQY
TRBJ2-2	TRBV6-5	ASSYSAAGELF
TRBJ1-6	TRBV7-2	ASSFRRGSYNSPLH
TRBJ1-1	TRBV10-3	AISQGIQGGGEAF
TRBJ2-3	TRBV25-1	ASSPPFTDTQC
TRBJ1-1	TRBV7-2	ASSLASKAF
TRBJ2-7	TRBV28	ASLAETSPLDEQY
TRBJ1-3	TRBV5-1	ASSQHDANSGNTIY